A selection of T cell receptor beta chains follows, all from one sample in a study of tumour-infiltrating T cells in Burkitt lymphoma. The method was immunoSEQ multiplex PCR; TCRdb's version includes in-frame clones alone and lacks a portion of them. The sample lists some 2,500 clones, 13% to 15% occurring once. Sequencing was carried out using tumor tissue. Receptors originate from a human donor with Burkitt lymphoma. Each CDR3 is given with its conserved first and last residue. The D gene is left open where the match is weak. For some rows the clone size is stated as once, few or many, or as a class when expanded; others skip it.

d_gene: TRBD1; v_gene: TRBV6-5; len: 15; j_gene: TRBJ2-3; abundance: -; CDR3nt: TGTGCCAGCAGTTACCCGGGACAGGCAGTAGATACGCAGTATTTT; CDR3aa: CASSYPGQAVDTQYF
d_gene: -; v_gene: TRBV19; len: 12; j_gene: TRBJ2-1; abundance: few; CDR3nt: TGTGCCAGTAGTATCATGAGGAATGAGCAGTTCTTC; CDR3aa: CASSIMRNEQFF
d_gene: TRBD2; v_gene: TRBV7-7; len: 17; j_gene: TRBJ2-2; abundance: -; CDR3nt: TGTGCTAGCAGCTTTACTAGCGGGGGGGCCGACACCGGGGAGCTGTTTTTT; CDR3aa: CASSFTSGGADTGELFF
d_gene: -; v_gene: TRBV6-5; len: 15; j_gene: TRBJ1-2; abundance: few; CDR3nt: TGTGCCAGCAGTTACTCGACTGGCACTGACTATGGCTACACCTTC; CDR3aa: CASSYSTGTDYGYTF
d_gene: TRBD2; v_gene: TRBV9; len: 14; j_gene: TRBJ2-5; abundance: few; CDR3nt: TGTGCCAGCAGCGTAGCGGGGGGGGTAGAGACCCAGTACTTC; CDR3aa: CASSVAGGVETQYF
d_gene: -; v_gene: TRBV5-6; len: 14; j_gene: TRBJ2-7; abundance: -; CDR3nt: TGTGCCAGCAGCTTGGGGCCGACAGAATACGAGCAGTACTTC; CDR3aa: CASSLGPTEYEQYF
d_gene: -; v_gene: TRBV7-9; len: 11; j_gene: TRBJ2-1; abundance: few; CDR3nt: TGTGCCAGCAGCCCGGTGTATGAGCAGTTCTTC; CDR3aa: CASSPVYEQFF
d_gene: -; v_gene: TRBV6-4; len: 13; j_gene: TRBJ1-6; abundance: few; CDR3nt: TGTGCCAGCAGTGACAGGGATAATTCACCCCTCCACTTT; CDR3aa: CASSDRDNSPLHF
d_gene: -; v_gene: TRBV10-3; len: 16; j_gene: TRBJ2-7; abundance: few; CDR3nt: TGTGCCATCAGTGGATCAGGGGATAGGGTTACCTACGAGCAGTACTTC; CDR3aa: CAISGSGDRVTYEQYF
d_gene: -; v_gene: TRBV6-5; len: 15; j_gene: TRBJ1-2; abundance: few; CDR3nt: TGTGCCAGCAGTTACACCGGGACATCTAACTATGGCTACACCTTC; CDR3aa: CASSYTGTSNYGYTF
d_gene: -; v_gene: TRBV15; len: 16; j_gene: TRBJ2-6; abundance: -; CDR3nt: TGTGCCACCAGCAGAGATCGGGGCTCTGGGGCCAACGTCCTGACTTTC; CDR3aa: CATSRDRGSGANVLTF
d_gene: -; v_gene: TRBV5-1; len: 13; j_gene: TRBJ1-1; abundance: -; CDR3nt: TGCGCCAGCAGCTTGGTCGAGGGGACTGAAGCTTTCTTT; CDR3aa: CASSLVEGTEAFF
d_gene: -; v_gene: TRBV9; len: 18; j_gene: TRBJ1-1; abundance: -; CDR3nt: TGTGCCAGCAGCGTAGTAGGGGTGTTTGCCCGTCCGAGCACTGAAGCTTTCTTT; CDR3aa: CASSVVGVFARPSTEAFF
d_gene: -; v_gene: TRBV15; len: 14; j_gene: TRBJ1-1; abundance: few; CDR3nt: TGTGCCACCAGCAGAGATCCCCAGGGCACTGAAGCTTTCTTT; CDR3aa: CATSRDPQGTEAFF
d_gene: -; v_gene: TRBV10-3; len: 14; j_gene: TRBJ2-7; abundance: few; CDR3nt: TGTGCCATCAGCCCGGGACCCCTCTCCTACGAGCAGTACTTC; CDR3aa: CAISPGPLSYEQYF
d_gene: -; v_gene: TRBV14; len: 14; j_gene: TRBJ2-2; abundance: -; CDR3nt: TGTGCCAGCAGCCAATTAGGCTACACCGGGGAGCTGTTTTTT; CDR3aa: CASSQLGYTGELFF
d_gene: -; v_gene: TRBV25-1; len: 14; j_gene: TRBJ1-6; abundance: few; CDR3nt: TGTGCCAGCAGTGGAGGACTTACCAATTCACCCCTCCACTTT; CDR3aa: CASSGGLTNSPLHF
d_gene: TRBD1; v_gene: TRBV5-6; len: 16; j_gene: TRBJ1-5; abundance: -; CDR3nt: TGTGCCAGCAGCCCATGGACAGGAGAACTCAATCAGCCCCAGCATTTT; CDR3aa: CASSPWTGELNQPQHF
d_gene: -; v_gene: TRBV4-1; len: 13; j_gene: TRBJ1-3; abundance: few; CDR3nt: TGCGCCAGCAGCCAAGATTTAGGGGACACCATATATTTT; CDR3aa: CASSQDLGDTIYF
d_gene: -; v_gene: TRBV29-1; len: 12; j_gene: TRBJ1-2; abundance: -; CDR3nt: TGCAGCGTTCACAGGGTTAGGGATGGCTACACCTTC; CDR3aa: CSVHRVRDGYTF
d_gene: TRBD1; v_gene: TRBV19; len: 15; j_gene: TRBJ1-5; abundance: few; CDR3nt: TGTGCCAGTAGTCCTGGGACAGGGGGCAGGCAGCCCCAGCATTTT; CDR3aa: CASSPGTGGRQPQHF
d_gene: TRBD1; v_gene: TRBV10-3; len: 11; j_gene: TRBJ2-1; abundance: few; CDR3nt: TGTGCCATCAGACAGGGGGTAGGGCAGTTCTTC; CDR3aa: CAIRQGVGQFF
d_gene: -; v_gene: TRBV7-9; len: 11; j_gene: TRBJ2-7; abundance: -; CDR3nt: TGTGCCAGCAGCTTAGATCACGAGCAGTACTTC; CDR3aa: CASSLDHEQYF
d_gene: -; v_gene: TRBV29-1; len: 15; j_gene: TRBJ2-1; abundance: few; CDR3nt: TGCAGCGTAGTAAACCGGGGGCGTAGAGTAGGTGAGCAGTTCTTC; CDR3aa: CSVVNRGRRVGEQFF